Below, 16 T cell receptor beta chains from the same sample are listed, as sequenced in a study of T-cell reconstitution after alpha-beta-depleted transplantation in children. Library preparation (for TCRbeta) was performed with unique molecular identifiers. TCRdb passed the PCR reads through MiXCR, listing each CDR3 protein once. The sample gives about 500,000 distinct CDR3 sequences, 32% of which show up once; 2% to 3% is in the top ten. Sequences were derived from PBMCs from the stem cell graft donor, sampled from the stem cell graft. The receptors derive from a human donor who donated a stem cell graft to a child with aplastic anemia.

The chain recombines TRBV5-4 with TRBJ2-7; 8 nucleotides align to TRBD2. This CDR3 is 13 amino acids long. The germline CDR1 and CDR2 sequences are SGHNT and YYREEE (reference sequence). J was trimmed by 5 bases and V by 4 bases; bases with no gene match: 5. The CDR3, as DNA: TGTGCCAGCAGCCAAAGCGGGAGCAACGAGCAGTACTTC. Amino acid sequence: CASSQSGSNEQYF.

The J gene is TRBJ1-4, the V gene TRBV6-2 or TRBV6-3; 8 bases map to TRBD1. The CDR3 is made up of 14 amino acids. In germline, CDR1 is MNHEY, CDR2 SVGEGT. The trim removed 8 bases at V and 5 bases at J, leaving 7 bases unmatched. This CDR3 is CASGTQGANEKLFF. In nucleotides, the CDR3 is TGTGCCAGCGGAACCCAGGGGGCGAATGAAAAACTGTTTTTT.

CDR3 residues: CASNLLAGGGNEQFF. The CDR3 coding sequence is TGTGCCAGCAACCTACTAGCGGGAGGTGGAAATGAGCAGTTCTTC. The gene calls are TRBV12-3 or TRBV12-4 and TRBJ2-1, with TRBD2 matching over 12 bases. Trimming cost V 7 bases and J 7 bases; bases outside gene matches: 8. The CDR3 is 15 residues long.

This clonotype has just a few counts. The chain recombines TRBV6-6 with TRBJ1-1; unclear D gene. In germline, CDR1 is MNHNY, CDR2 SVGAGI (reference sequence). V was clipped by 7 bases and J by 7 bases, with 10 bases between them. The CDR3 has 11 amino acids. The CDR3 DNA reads TGTGCCAGCATCAGACTCTTTGAAGCTTTCTTT. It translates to CASIRLFEAFF.

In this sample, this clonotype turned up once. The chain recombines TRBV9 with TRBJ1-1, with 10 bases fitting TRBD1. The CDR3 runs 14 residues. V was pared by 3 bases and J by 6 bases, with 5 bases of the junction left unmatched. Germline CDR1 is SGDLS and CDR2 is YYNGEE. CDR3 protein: CASSGGQGGSEAFF. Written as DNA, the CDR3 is TGTGCCAGCAGCGGAGGACAGGGGGGCTCTGAAGCTTTCTTT.

In DNA form, the CDR3 reads TGTGCCAGCAGCAAAGGGGACAGGCGGCCTTACGAGCAGTACGTC. Translation: CASSKGDRRPYEQYV. This chain joins TRBV21-1 and TRBJ2-7; the table's TRBD1 call for D was not verified on the DNA. TRBV21-1 is a recognized pseudogene. The CDR3 spans 15 residues.

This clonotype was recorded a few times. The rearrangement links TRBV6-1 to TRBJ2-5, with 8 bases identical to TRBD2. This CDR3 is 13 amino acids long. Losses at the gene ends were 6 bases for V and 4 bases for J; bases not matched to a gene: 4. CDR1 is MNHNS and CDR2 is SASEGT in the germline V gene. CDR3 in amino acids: CASRPSGRETQYF. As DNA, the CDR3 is TGTGCCAGCAGGCCTAGCGGGCGAGAGACCCAGTACTTC.

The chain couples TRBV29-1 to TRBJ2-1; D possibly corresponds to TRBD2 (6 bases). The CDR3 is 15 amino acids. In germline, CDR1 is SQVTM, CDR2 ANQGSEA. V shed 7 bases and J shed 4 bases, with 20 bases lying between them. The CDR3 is CSAKTGGETYNEQFF. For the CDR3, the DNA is TGCAGCGCCAAGACTGGCGGGGAGACTTACAATGAGCAGTTCTTC.

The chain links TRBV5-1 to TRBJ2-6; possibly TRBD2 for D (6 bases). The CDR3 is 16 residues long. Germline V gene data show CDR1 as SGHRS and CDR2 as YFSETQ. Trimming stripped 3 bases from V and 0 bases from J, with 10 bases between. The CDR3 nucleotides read TGCGCCAGCAGCTGGGCGGGACCCTCTGGGGCCAACGTCCTGACTTTC. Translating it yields CASSWAGPSGANVLTF.

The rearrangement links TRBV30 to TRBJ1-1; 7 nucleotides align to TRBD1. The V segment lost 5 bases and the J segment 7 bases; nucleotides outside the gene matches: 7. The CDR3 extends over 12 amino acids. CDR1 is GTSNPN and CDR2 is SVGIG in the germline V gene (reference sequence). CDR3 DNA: TGTGCCTGGGACAGGGAGGGGTTTGAAGCTTTCTTT. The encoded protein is CAWDREGFEAFF.

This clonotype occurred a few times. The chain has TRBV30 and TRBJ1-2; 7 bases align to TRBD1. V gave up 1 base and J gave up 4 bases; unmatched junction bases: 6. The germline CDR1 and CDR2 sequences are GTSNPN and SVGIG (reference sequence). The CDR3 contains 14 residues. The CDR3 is CAWSDPAGGYGYTF. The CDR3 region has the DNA TGTGCCTGGAGTGACCCTGCAGGGGGCTATGGCTACACCTTC. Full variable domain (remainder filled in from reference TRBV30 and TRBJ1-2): SQTIHQWPATLVQPVGSPLSLECTVEGTSNPNLYWYRQAAGRGLQLLFYSVGIGQISSEVPQNLSASRPQDRQFILSSKKLLLSDSGFYLCAWSDPAGGYGYTFGSGTRLTVV.

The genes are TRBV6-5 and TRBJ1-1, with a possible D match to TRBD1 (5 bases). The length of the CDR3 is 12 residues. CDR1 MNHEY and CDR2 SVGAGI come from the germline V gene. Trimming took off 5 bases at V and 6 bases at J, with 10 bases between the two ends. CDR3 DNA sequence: TGTGCCAGCAGTGCAGGGTTCCCTGAAGCTTTCTTT. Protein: CASSAGFPEAFF.

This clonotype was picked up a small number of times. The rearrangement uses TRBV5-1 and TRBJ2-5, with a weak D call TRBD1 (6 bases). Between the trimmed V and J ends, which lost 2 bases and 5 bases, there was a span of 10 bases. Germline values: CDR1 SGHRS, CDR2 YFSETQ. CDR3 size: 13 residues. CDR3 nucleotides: TGCGCCAGCAGCTTTACAGGGAAGGAGACCCAGTACTTC. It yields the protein CASSFTGKETQYF.

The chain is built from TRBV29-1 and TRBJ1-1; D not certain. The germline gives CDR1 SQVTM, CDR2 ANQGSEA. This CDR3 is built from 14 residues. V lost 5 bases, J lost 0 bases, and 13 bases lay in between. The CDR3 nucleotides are TGCAGCGTTCGTTTGGGCAGCTTGAACACTGAAGCTTTCTTT. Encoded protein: CSVRLGSLNTEAFF.

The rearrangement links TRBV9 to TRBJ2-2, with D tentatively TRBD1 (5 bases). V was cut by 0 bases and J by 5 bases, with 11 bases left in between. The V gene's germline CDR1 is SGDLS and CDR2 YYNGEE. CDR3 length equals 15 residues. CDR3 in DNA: TGTGCCAGCAGCGTAGGTCAGGGCCTGACCGGGGAGCTGTTTTTT. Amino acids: CASSVGQGLTGELFF.

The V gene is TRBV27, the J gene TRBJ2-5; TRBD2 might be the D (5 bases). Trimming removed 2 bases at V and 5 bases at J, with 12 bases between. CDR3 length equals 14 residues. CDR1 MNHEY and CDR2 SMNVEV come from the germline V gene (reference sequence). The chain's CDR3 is CASSLIGVGETQYF. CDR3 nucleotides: TGTGCCAGCAGTTTAATCGGGGTCGGGGAGACCCAGTACTTC.